The sequence of this TCR beta chain was determined in a study of T-cell reconstitution after alpha-beta-depleted transplantation in children. Whole-study findings and limits: The authors attributed T-cell counts and diversity one year after transplant mostly to newly produced T cells. For some patients, TCRbeta diversity was high at day 60 because of recipient T cells and thymic progenitors that survived. After transplant, at about two months, alpha-beta T cells were reportedly derived from several hundred expanded graft clones.

Germline loops: CDR1 SQVTM, CDR2 ANQGSEA. The V end was cut by 3 bases, the J end by 5 bases, with 19 bases between. The CDR3 totals 15 residues. At least ten counts were recorded for this clonotype. The antigen is unknown. For TCRbeta, the library was prepared with unique molecular identifiers. Each CDR3 protein is one row after TCRdb ran MiXCR on the PCR reads. The table records approximately 230,000 distinct CDR3 sequences, about 25% of them present only once. The V call is TRBV29-1, the J call TRBJ2-5; D unclear. This receptor was obtained from a girl aged 2 to 9 with Fanconi anemia, due to receive a stem cell transplant. Source: PBMCs, taken before TCRalphabeta/CD19-depleted stem cell transplant. Here the CDR3 DNA reads TGCAGCGTTGAGCCAGAGGCATGGACCTGGGAGACCCAGTACTTC. This translates into CSVEPEAWTWETQYF. The full variable domain, in which reference TRBV29-1 and TRBJ2-5 provide the parts outside the CDR3, is SAVISQKPSRDICQRGTSLTIQCQVDSQVTMMFWYRQQPGQSLTLIATANQGSEATYESGFVIDKFPISRPNLTFSTLTVSNMSPEDSSIYLCSVEPEAWTWETQYFGPGTRLLVL.